The 6 T cell receptor beta chains given below trace back to one sample, sequenced in a study of CD8+ T cells in alopecia areata. Extracted from the samples, RNA was reverse transcribed into cDNA to serve as the sequencing template. The table came from immunoSEQ multiplex PCR; TCRdb's copy has only in-frame clones and leaves some out. The top ten hold approximately 19% of the sample, which has more than 150,000 clones, about 53% seen once. This sample comprised CD8+ T cells sorted from blood, obtained at week 0. The receptors stem from a human donor with alopecia areata.

CDR3: CASSLEANYGYTF. DNA for the CDR3: TGTGCCAGCAGTTTGGAGGCCAACTATGGCTACACCTTC. The chain uses TRBV27 and TRBJ1-2; D remains unclear. This CDR3 contains 13 residues. The V gene's germline CDR1 is MNHEY and CDR2 SMNVEV (reference sequence). The V end was cut by 3 bases, the J end by 2 bases, with 7 bases between.

This chain links TRBV4-3 with TRBJ2-7; 9 nucleotides line up with TRBD2. Germline CDR1 reads LGHNA; CDR2 reads YSLEER. This CDR3 is built from 15 residues. Losses at the gene ends were 0 bases for V and 6 bases for J; bases not matched to a gene: 6. The CDR3 DNA reads TGCGCCAGCAGCCAAGATACGCTAGCGGGGCCCGAGCAGTACTTC. This sequence encodes CASSQDTLAGPEQYF.

This clone was observed a few times. The CDR3, as DNA: TGTGCCAGCAGAGCCGGTGGTGAAAAACTGTTTTTT. It yields the protein CASRAGGEKLFF. The chain combines TRBV11-2 with TRBJ1-4; D unclear. This CDR3 comprises 12 residues. Looked up from germline, CDR1 is SGHAT and CDR2 is FQNNGV. V lost 6 bases and J lost 7, with 9 bases in between.

The chain has TRBV23-1 and TRBJ1-1, with no clear D. TRBV23-1 is classed as an ORF, of uncertain function. The V end lost 3 bases, the J end lost 2 bases, and 7 bases lay between the germline ends. There are 13 residues in the CDR3. CDR3 DNA: TGCGCCAGCAGTCACACAGAAAACACTGAAGCTTTCTTT. Amino acids: CASSHTENTEAFF.

This clone has a single count. The chain recombines TRBV29-1 with TRBJ1-2; 9 nucleotides align to TRBD1. Germline loops: CDR1 SQVTM, CDR2 ANQGSEA. Trimming cost V 7 bases and J 7 bases; bases outside gene matches: 10. CDR3 length: 13 residues. The CDR3 DNA sequence: TGCAGCGCTACAGGGGGCGTACCGAGTGGCTACACCTTC. It is translated as CSATGGVPSGYTF.

The chain is built from TRBV5-8 and TRBJ2-5; maybe TRBD2 (6 bases). Trimming took off 1 base at V and 0 bases at J, with 7 bases between the two ends. Per the germline V gene, CDR1 is SGHTS and CDR2 is YDEGEE. This CDR3 region has 14 residues. The CDR3 loop is CASSLRGYQETQYF. Written as DNA, the CDR3 is TGTGCCAGCAGCTTGCGGGGGTACCAAGAGACCCAGTACTTC.